Presented here are 32 T cell receptor beta chains from one specimen sequenced in a study of lung T cells in sarcoidosis with Löfgren's syndrome. One entry per CDR3 protein results from TCRdb running MiXCR on the reads. Among 60,000 or so distinct CDR3 sequences listed, 21% were seen once. Sequencing was carried out using CD4+ T cells from PBMCs. The receptors shown here come from a human donor with sarcoidosis (Löfgren's syndrome or another form), or a control subject (not recorded which).

The table lists this clonotype with a few counts. The chain carries TRBV20-1 and TRBJ2-5; 8 bases are a match to TRBD2. Germline values: CDR1 DFQATT, CDR2 SNEGSKA (reference sequence). The CDR3 is 15 amino acids. V shed 5 bases and J 2 bases; nucleotides not matched to a gene: 10. CDR3 nucleotide sequence: TGCAGTGCTGGAAAAAGGCGGGGGGATCAAGAGACCCAGTACTTC. Translation: CSAGKRRGDQETQYF.

This clonotype was seen a few times. The rearrangement links TRBV5-4 to TRBJ2-7; 9 bases map to TRBD2. This CDR3 is built from 16 residues. Germline V gene sequence: CDR1 SGHNT, CDR2 YYREEE (reference sequence). The junction had 9 bases not matched to a gene; V was cut back by 3 bases and J by 2 bases. The CDR3 sequence: CASSWGAGGMTYEQYF. CDR3 nucleotides: TGTGCCAGCAGCTGGGGGGCGGGAGGGATGACCTACGAGCAGTACTTC.

This clonotype was seen many times. This chain links TRBV20-1 with TRBJ2-7; no reliable D call. CDR1 and CDR2 (germline): DFQATT, SNEGSKA (reference sequence). Trimming shortened V by 4 bases and J by 5 bases, and 9 bases separated the two germline ends. This CDR3 is built from 11 residues. The CDR3 sequence: CSATPYNEQYV. The DNA of the CDR3 is TGCAGTGCTACACCTTACAACGAGCAGTACGTC.

Many counts were recorded for this clonotype. This sequence joins TRBV28 and TRBJ2-7; D gene unclear. Looked up from germline, CDR1 is MDHEN and CDR2 is SYDVKM. The CDR3 length is 11 residues. V was shortened by 4 bases and J by 3 bases, with 4 bases between the two germline ends. The CDR3 DNA follows: TGTGCCAGCAGTTGGAACTACGAGCAGTACTTC. It yields the protein CASSWNYEQYF.

About this clonotype: A much more abundant neighbour one base away suggests this may be a read error. Here the CDR3 reads CANSQEYMTGGNYGYTF. DNA for the CDR3: TGTGCCAACAGCCAAGAGTATATGACAGGGGGTAACTATGGCTACACCTTC. The V and J genes are TRBV4-2 and TRBJ1-2; 9 bases agree with TRBD1. The germline V gene has CDR1 LGHNA and CDR2 YNFKEQ. This CDR3 comprises 17 residues.

There are many counts of this clonotype. The chain couples TRBV6-2 or TRBV6-3 to TRBJ2-5; 14 bases are a match to TRBD2. Germline CDR1 MNHEY, CDR2 SVGEGT. Trimming removed 10 bases from V and 5 bases from J; junction bases left unmatched: 12. The CDR3 loop spans 16 amino acids. CDR3 protein: CATNDGLAGGRETQYF. CDR3 DNA: TGTGCCACCAACGATGGACTAGCGGGAGGACGTGAGACCCAGTACTTC.

This clonotype showed up just once. It may be a read error: a sequence one base away is much more abundant. The rearrangement links TRBV28 to TRBJ1-2, with D uncertain. Germline V gene lookup returns CDR1 MDHEN and CDR2 SYDVKM. The CDR3 covers 13 residues. CDR3 DNA: TGTGTCAGCAGTACCAACAGCAAAAGGGGCTACACCTTC. Protein product: CVSSTNSKRGYTF.

This clonotype was observed at least ten times. The chain carries TRBV24-1 and TRBJ1-2, with 7 positions matching TRBD1. The CDR3 length is 16 residues. Germline V gene lookup returns CDR1 KGHDR and CDR2 SFDVKD. Losses at the gene ends were 4 bases for V and 3 bases for J; bases not matched to a gene: 10. CDR3 nucleotide sequence: TGTGCCACCAGTGACGGGGTACGGGACAGCTACTATGGCTACACCTTC. It is translated as CATSDGVRDSYYGYTF.

With regard to this clonotype: The junction departs from the called germline gene at one end, perhaps through a read error. The chain links TRBV18 to TRBJ1-2; D not resolved. Per the germline V gene, CDR1 is KGHSH and CDR2 is LQKENI. The CDR3 consists of 13 residues. CDR3 region: CASSPTQLDGHTF. Here the CDR3 DNA reads TGTGCCAGCTCACCGACACAACTCGATGGCCACACCTTC.

This clonotype was counted many times. The CDR3 loop is CASSSGRPGNTIYF. The CDR3 region has the DNA TGTGCCAGCAGCTCCGGCCGGCCGGGAAACACCATATATTTT. The chain is built from TRBV6-1 and TRBJ1-3; D is uncertain. The CDR3 has 14 amino acids. Germline-derived CDR1 and CDR2 are MNHNS and SASEGT. V was cut by 6 bases and J by 4 bases, with 13 bases left in between.

The chain is built from TRBV29-1 and TRBJ2-2; D may match TRBD1 or TRBD2 (5 bases each). This CDR3 region has 14 residues. V lost 4 bases and J lost 6, with 15 bases in between. Germline loops: CDR1 SQVTM, CDR2 ANQGSEA. This CDR3 reads CSVGPGAAAGELFF. CDR3 DNA: TGCAGCGTTGGTCCCGGGGCAGCGGCCGGGGAGCTGTTTTTT.

The count of this clonotype is one. This sequence may be a read error, since a much larger clone differs from it by one base. The V call is TRBV2, the J call TRBJ2-3; possible D gene TRBD2, 6 bases. Per the germline V gene, CDR1 is SNHLY and CDR2 is FYNNEI. This CDR3 contains 14 residues. DNA for the CDR3: TGTGCCAGCAGTGAGATAACTAGCAAAGATACGCAGTATTTT. The encoded protein is CASSEITSKDTQYF.

This clonotype was detected many times. V and J are TRBV6-1 and TRBJ1-2, with TRBD1 identical over 8 bases. CDR1 MNHNS and CDR2 SASEGT come from the germline V gene. With V trimmed by 6 bases and J by 0 bases, 9 bases remained unmatched. This CDR3 has 16 residues. CDR3 bases: TGTGCCAGCAGCCGACAGGGGAAAAGCTCTAACTATGGCTACACCTTC. It codes for CASSRQGKSSNYGYTF.

The chain combines TRBV11-2 with TRBJ1-5; D not certain. Between the trimmed V and J ends, which lost 1 base and 3 bases, there was a span of 10 bases. This CDR3 has 15 amino acids. Looked up from germline, CDR1 is SGHAT and CDR2 is FQNNGV. This CDR3 is CASSLGNSYNQPQHF. The CDR3 DNA reads as TGTGCCAGCAGCTTAGGGAACAGTTACAATCAGCCCCAGCATTTT.

Here the CDR3 DNA reads TGTGCCAGTAGCGACAGGGGGTTCAATCAGCCCCAGCATTTT. This sequence encodes CASSDRGFNQPQHF. The gene calls are TRBV19 and TRBJ1-5; the match to TRBD1 covers 9 bases. The V gene's germline CDR1 is LNHDA and CDR2 SQIVND (reference sequence). CDR3 size: 14 residues. V lost 6 bases and J lost 3; bases outside the gene matches: 3.

This clonotype has at least ten counts. The V gene is TRBV20-1, the J gene TRBJ2-4; D is perhaps TRBD2 (5 bases). Germline V CDR1 and CDR2: DFQATT, SNEGSKA (reference sequence). This CDR3 is 14 amino acids long. Trimming shortened V by 3 bases and J by 0 bases, and 9 bases separated the two germline ends. In nucleotides, the CDR3 is TGCAGTGCTAGTAGCGAAATAGCCAAAAACATTCAGTACTTC. Translating gives CSASSEIAKNIQYF.

The chain joins TRBV5-1 to TRBJ1-5; D unclear. CDR1 and CDR2 from the germline V gene are SGHRS and YFSETQ. This CDR3 contains 15 residues. Trimming left V 6 bases short and J 2 bases short, with 15 bases between. CDR3 DNA sequence: TGCGCCAGCAACTTAGCGGGCATGGGCAATCAGCCCCAGCATTTT. It codes for CASNLAGMGNQPQHF.

Comments on this clonotype: Compared with germline, one end of the junction differs, possibly owing to a read error. The chain links TRBV7-2 to TRBJ2-1, with 13 bases matching TRBD2. Per the germline V gene, CDR1 is SGHTA and CDR2 is FQGNSA. The CDR3 runs 15 residues. The CDR3: CASSLAGLAGSGDLF. The CDR3 DNA follows: TGTGCCAGCAGCTTAGCGGGACTAGCGGGGAGTGGAGATCTCTTC. Full variable domain (rest looked up from reference TRBV7-2 and TRBJ2-1): GAGVSQSPSNKVTEKGKDVELRCDPISGHTALYWYRQSLGQGLEFLIYFQGNSAPDKSGLPSDRFSAERTGGSVSTLTIQRTQQEDSAVYLCASSLAGLAGSGDLFGPGTRLTVL.

The sample holds a few counts of this clonotype. The DNA of the CDR3 is TGTGCCAGCAGCCAAGCCCCAGGGAACACTGAAGCTTTCTTT. It codes for CASSQAPGNTEAFF. J is TRBJ1-1 and V is TRBV7-2; D is unclear. The length of the CDR3 is 14 residues. The V and J ends lost 5 bases and 1 base respectively, with 11 bases between them. Germline V gene sequence: CDR1 SGHTA, CDR2 FQGNSA.

This clonotype was recorded at least ten times. The V and J genes are TRBV27 and TRBJ1-3; D is unclear. The CDR3 length is 16 residues. Germline-derived CDR1 and CDR2 are MNHEY and SMNVEV (reference sequence). Trimming stripped 5 bases from V and 0 bases from J, with 14 bases between. The chain's CDR3 is CASSLVVPRSGNTIYF. CDR3 nucleotide sequence: TGTGCCAGCAGTCTGGTGGTGCCTCGCTCTGGAAACACCATATATTTT.

This clonotype appeared once. A much larger clone is a single base away; this may be a read error. The chain has TRBV24-1 and TRBJ2-1, with a tentative D call TRBD2 (5 bases). The CDR3 has 16 residues. Per germline, CDR1 KGHDR and CDR2 SFDVKD. CDR3 sequence: CATSDPDGVSYNEQSF. The CDR3 DNA sequence: TGTGCCACCAGTGACCCGGACGGGGTTTCCTACAATGAGCAGTCCTTC.

In this sample, this clonotype turned up a few times. The chain recombines TRBV3-1 with TRBJ2-5, with 11 bases identical to TRBD1. Germline CDR1 LGHDT, CDR2 YNNKEL (reference sequence). The V segment lost 5 bases and the J segment 2 bases; nucleotides outside the gene matches: 10. The CDR3 runs to 17 residues. The CDR3 DNA is TGTGCCAGCAGCGACGCCCCCGGGACAGGGGGACAAGAGACCCAGTACTTC. Translated: CASSDAPGTGGQETQYF.

Regarding this clonotype: A read error is possible here, since a much larger clone lies one base away. V gene TRBV4-1 combines with J gene TRBJ1-1, with 9 nucleotides matching TRBD1. The CDR3 sequence is 17 residues long. Germline CDR1 is MGHRA and CDR2 is YSYEKL. Trimming took 1 base from V and 1 from J; bases not matched to a gene: 7. The CDR3 sequence: CASSQVGTGSGNTEAFF. In nucleotides, the CDR3 is TGCGCCAGCAGCCAAGTAGGGACAGGGTCTGGGAACACTGAAGCTTTCTTT.

This rearrangement joins TRBV7-3 to TRBJ2-1; a possible D gene is TRBD1 (6 bases). Looked up from germline, CDR1 is SGHTA and CDR2 is FQGTGA. This CDR3 is built from 16 residues. The V and J ends lost 5 bases and 0 bases respectively, with 14 bases between them. CDR3 loop: CASSPGQRSSYNEQFF. In DNA, the CDR3 is TGTGCCAGCAGCCCCGGACAGAGAAGCTCCTACAATGAGCAGTTCTTC.

This clonotype appeared a single time. A read error is possible here, since a much larger clone lies one base away. The chain uses TRBV20-1 and TRBJ1-4, with TRBD1 matching 8 bases. This CDR3 has 15 residues. CDR1 is DFQATT and CDR2 is SNEGSKA in the germline V gene (reference sequence). CDR3 sequence reads: CSASWAGQGGEKPFF. The CDR3 nucleotides are TGCAGTGCTAGTTGGGCAGGACAGGGTGGCGAAAAACCGTTTTTT.

This clonotype has a count of ten or more. The chain combines TRBV7-9 with TRBJ1-4; D gene ambiguous. V was shortened by 2 bases and J by 4 bases, with 8 bases between the two germline ends. The CDR3 runs to 14 residues. Germline V lookup: CDR1 SEHNR, CDR2 FQNEAQ (reference sequence). CDR3 amino acids: CASSLSALNEKLFF. In DNA form, the CDR3 reads TGTGCCAGCAGCTTATCAGCTCTTAATGAAAAACTGTTTTTT. Complete variable domain (other parts from reference TRBV7-9 and TRBJ1-4): DTGVSQNPRHKITKRGQNVTFRCDPISEHNRLYWYRQTLGQGPEFLTYFQNEAQLEKSRLLSDRFSAERPKGSFSTLEIQRTEQGDSAMYLCASSLSALNEKLFFGSGTQLSVL.

This clonotype has a count of ten or more. V usage is TRBV20-1 and J usage is TRBJ1-1; perhaps TRBD1 as D (5 bases). Per germline, CDR1 DFQATT and CDR2 SNEGSKA (reference sequence). The V end was cut by 4 bases, the J end by 1 base, with 16 bases between. CDR3 length: 15 amino acids. As DNA, the CDR3 is TGCAGTGCTATCCTGATTGGCAGGGAGAACACTGAAGCTTTCTTT. As protein: CSAILIGRENTEAFF.

This clonotype has a count of ten or more. The chain uses TRBV6-2 or TRBV6-3 and TRBJ2-3; the D is unclear. Trimming took 2 bases from V and 4 from J, leaving 13 bases between them. Germline CDR1 is MNHEY and CDR2 is SVGEGT. The CDR3 contains 15 residues. The CDR3 loop reads CASSYATRAPDTQYF. Written as DNA, the CDR3 is TGTGCCAGCAGTTACGCCACCCGAGCTCCAGATACGCAGTATTTT.

CDR3 amino acids: CASSTMTPSPTEAFF. Here the CDR3 DNA reads TGTGCCAGTAGTACTATGACACCATCACCTACTGAAGCTTTCTTT. The chain links TRBV19 to TRBJ1-1; D gene uncertain. V was pared by 4 bases and J by 5 bases, with 17 bases between. The CDR3 extends over 15 amino acids. From germline, CDR1 is LNHDA and CDR2 SQIVND (reference sequence). Complete variable domain (other parts from reference TRBV19 and TRBJ1-1): DGGITQSPKYLFRKEGQNVTLSCEQNLNHDAMYWYRQDPGQGLRLIYYSQIVNDFQKGDIAEGYSVSREKKESFPLTVTSAQKNPTAFYLCASSTMTPSPTEAFFGQGTRLTVV.

Regarding this clonotype: A read error is possible here, since a much larger clone lies one base away. V gene TRBV28 combines with J gene TRBJ1-6, with D tentatively TRBD1 (6 bases). Germline-derived CDR1 and CDR2 are MDHEN and SYDVKM. The CDR3 has 13 residues. The ends were cut back, 10 bases at V and 9 bases at J, with 16 bases in the middle. CDR3 sequence: CAIQGRGSSPLHF. In DNA, the CDR3 is TGTGCCATCCAGGGGCGAGGGAGTTCACCCCTCCACTTT.

This clonotype came up many times. The CDR3, as DNA: TGTGCCAGCAGCCCCCCAGGGGTGGATACGCAGTATTTT. Protein sequence: CASSPPGVDTQYF. V and J are TRBV4-2 and TRBJ2-3; TRBD1 is a possible D gene (6 bases). The CDR3 length is 13 residues. Between the trimmed V and J ends, which lost 4 bases and 6 bases, there was a span of 11 bases. Germline-derived CDR1 and CDR2 are LGHNA and YNFKEQ.

This clonotype came up many times. The chain has TRBV25-1 and TRBJ1-1; TRBD1 might be the D (5 bases). The germline V gene has CDR1 MGHDK and CDR2 SYGVNS. CDR3 length equals 15 residues. Trimming took 2 bases from V and 1 from J, leaving 11 bases between them. This CDR3 reads CASSEGFQGNTEAFF. The CDR3 DNA is TGTGCCAGCAGTGAAGGTTTCCAGGGGAACACTGAAGCTTTCTTT.